This T cell receptor beta chain came from a study of beta chain features in type 1 diabetes. Findings and limits, study-wide: Among all four CD4+ subsets, Type 1 diabetes patients had TCRB CDR3s that were moderately but significantly shorter. More deletions and fewer insertions at VDJ junctions were found in patients with type 1 diabetes.

Reverse transcription of all isolated RNA meant that expressed TCRB transcripts were sequenced. The study sequenced naive, central memory and regulatory T cell samples to an average of about 3.5 million reads. TCRdb's copy holds only in-frame clones and misses some; the assay was immunoSEQ multiplex PCR. The data hold about 230,000 clones, with roughly 17% observed a single time. A few counts support this clone. Its antigen is currently unknown. Sampling consisted of one heparinised blood draw per donor, averaging around 100 mL. Researchers reported sorting CD4+ naive, central memory, regulatory and stem cell-like memory cells via CD45RO/CCR7/CD25/CD127/CD95/CD27. There are 13 residues in the CDR3. Germline CDR1 reads SGHRS; CDR2 reads YFSETQ. Trimming removed 3 bases from V and 1 base from J, with 7 bases in between.

Sequencing was done on a sample of naive CD4+ T cells from blood. The chain links TRBV5-1 to TRBJ2-5; unclear D gene. This sequence originates from a young man with type 1 diabetes. The CDR3 sequence: CASSSPTQETQYF. As DNA, the CDR3 is TGCGCCAGCAGCTCGCCCACCCAAGAGACCCAGTACTTC.